These T cell receptor beta chains were read from a single sample in a study of blood T cell repertoires in COVID-19. Assay used: immunoSEQ multiplex PCR; TCRdb lists only in-frame clones, some missing. The table shows around 200,000 clones, with around 90% occurring only once. The specimen sequenced was PBMCs or T cells enriched from blood (not recorded which). The receptors come from a man younger than 35 with acute COVID-19. The conserved cysteine and the conserved F or W are not part of the CDR3 here.

v_call: TRBV15
j_call: TRBJ1-6
cdr3_aa: ATSRALTQGPSPLH

v_call: TRBV28
j_call: TRBJ1-2
cdr3_aa: ASSLGTGGYGYT

v_call: TRBV2
j_call: TRBJ2-1
cdr3_aa: ASSGARVDNEQF

v_call: TRBV24-1
j_call: TRBJ2-1
cdr3_aa: ATSREWGEQF

v_call: TRBV6-5
j_call: TRBJ2-5
cdr3_aa: ASRGYRGGKETQY

v_call: TRBV20-1
j_call: TRBJ2-5
cdr3_aa: SASWTGNQETQY

v_call: TRBV4-1
j_call: TRBJ2-4
cdr3_aa: ASSQAPPPNPKNIQY

v_call: TRBV27
j_call: TRBJ1-5
cdr3_aa: ASSLRPGFDNQPQH

v_call: TRBV28
j_call: TRBJ1-1
cdr3_aa: ASSLVGANMNTEAF

v_call: TRBV15
j_call: TRBJ2-3
cdr3_aa: ATSRDLAGPTDTQY

v_call: TRBV2
j_call: TRBJ1-5
cdr3_aa: AYSAGNHQPQH

v_call: TRBV6-5
j_call: TRBJ1-4
cdr3_aa: ASSYSIGTGDEKLF

v_call: TRBV5-4
j_call: TRBJ2-7
cdr3_aa: ASSLFRAEQY

v_call: TRBV7-3
j_call: TRBJ2-2
cdr3_aa: ASSLGAGTGPTGELF

v_call: TRBV30
j_call: TRBJ2-7
cdr3_aa: AWRGLVYEQY

v_call: TRBV13
j_call: TRBJ1-1
cdr3_aa: ASSLPGQGGGNTEAF

v_call: TRBV9
j_call: TRBJ2-2
cdr3_aa: ASSVESGTGSGELF

v_call: TRBV27
j_call: TRBJ2-7
cdr3_aa: ASSFRGSSYEQY

v_call: TRBV11-2
j_call: TRBJ2-7
cdr3_aa: ASSPINRDRETYEQY

v_call: TRBV28
j_call: TRBJ1-5
cdr3_aa: ASSAGTGSNQPQH

v_call: TRBV29-1
j_call: TRBJ2-7
cdr3_aa: SVVLVGDRGSYEQY

v_call: TRBV28
j_call: TRBJ2-5
cdr3_aa: AGSLAGRQETQY

v_call: TRBV24-1
j_call: TRBJ2-7
cdr3_aa: ATSDGLAGVEQY

v_call: TRBV12-5
j_call: TRBJ2-1
cdr3_aa: ASGLVVTSVSGEQF

v_call: TRBV30
j_call: TRBJ1-1
cdr3_aa: AWSATGTVSTEAF

v_call: TRBV6-5
j_call: TRBJ1-1
cdr3_aa: ASSSPGGNTEAF

v_call: TRBV7-9
j_call: TRBJ2-7
cdr3_aa: ASRGTSGLEQY

v_call: TRBV7-9
j_call: TRBJ2-7
cdr3_aa: ASSQQSGEQY

v_call: TRBV27
j_call: TRBJ2-5
cdr3_aa: ASSGSGRASGETQY

v_call: TRBV6-6
j_call: TRBJ2-7
cdr3_aa: ASSHQRGSAYEQY

v_call: TRBV4-1
j_call: TRBJ2-7
cdr3_aa: ASSKTGTSSYEQY

v_call: TRBV2
j_call: TRBJ2-2
cdr3_aa: ASSVGQTNTGELF

v_call: TRBV4-1
j_call: TRBJ2-7
cdr3_aa: ASSLSRGQGVAYEQY

v_call: TRBV19
j_call: TRBJ2-1
cdr3_aa: ASSNDLDEQF

v_call: TRBV7-6
j_call: TRBJ2-7
cdr3_aa: ASSLGGQGTYEQY

v_call: TRBV2
j_call: TRBJ2-1
cdr3_aa: ASSETSGSSYNEQF

v_call: TRBV5-1
j_call: TRBJ1-1
cdr3_aa: ASSLDGQERTEAF

v_call: TRBV25-1
j_call: TRBJ1-6
cdr3_aa: ARGTGEGSPLH

v_call: TRBV28
j_call: TRBJ2-2
cdr3_aa: ASSKGEWNTGELF

v_call: TRBV29-1
j_call: TRBJ1-1
cdr3_aa: SAWTGAEAF

v_call: TRBV28
j_call: TRBJ1-5
cdr3_aa: ASSNRGRNQPQH

v_call: TRBV7-3
j_call: TRBJ2-7
cdr3_aa: ASRASQGGEQY

v_call: TRBV24-1
j_call: TRBJ2-3
cdr3_aa: ATSDTIPGQGTDTQY

v_call: TRBV6-5
j_call: TRBJ2-5
cdr3_aa: ATRSGNQETQY

v_call: TRBV4-1
j_call: TRBJ2-7
cdr3_aa: ASSQTTPGDPYEQY

v_call: TRBV5-1
j_call: TRBJ2-3
cdr3_aa: ASSLWGSAHTDTQY

v_call: TRBV30
j_call: TRBJ1-6
cdr3_aa: AWSVRAGPSLH

v_call: TRBV27
j_call: TRBJ1-4
cdr3_aa: ASSRTGGANEKLF